This T cell receptor (beta chain) was profiled in a study of shared clonotypes between healthy human individuals. Study outcomes and limitations: Clonotype sharing among the donors was expected to vary with sequencing depth.

With respect to this clone: Its antigen remains unidentified. Sequence at one end of the junction differs from germline and may be a read error.

This table comes from immunoSEQ multiplex PCR, and its TCRdb copy is limited to in-frame clones, with some not included. The sample contains around 700,000 clones, roughly 70% of which appear only once. Germline-derived CDR1 and CDR2 are KGHSH and LQKENI. The CDR3 has 14 amino acids. Material for sequencing was memory CD4+ T cells sorted from blood. The subset is: CD45RA-negative fraction. V gene TRBV18 combines with J gene TRBJ2-7, with TRBD1 identical over 10 bases. This TCR was sampled from a woman in her 30s in good health. The CDR3 loop reads CASLPGTGVYEQYF. In DNA form, the CDR3 reads TGTGCCAGCTTACCAGGGACAGGGGTCTACGAGCAGTACTTC. The variable domain in full, completed from reference TRBV18 and TRBJ2-7, reads NAGVMQNPRHLVRRRGQEARLRCSPMKGHSHVYWYRQLPEEGLKFMVYLQKENIIDESGMPKERFSAEFPKEGPSILRIQQVVRGDSAAYFCASLPGTGVYEQYFGPGTRLTVT.